This T cell receptor (beta chain) was retrieved from a study of blood T cell repertoires in COVID-19. Study in general: The United States, Italy and Spain were the sources of the acute and convalescent COVID-19 samples. PBMCs, B-cell-depleted T cells, or T cells were the source of the cDNA or gDNA that made up the material.

The length of the CDR3 is 15 residues. Germline V gene data show CDR1 as MGHRA and CDR2 as YSYEKL. Trimming took 4 bases from V and 2 from J; bases not matched to a gene: 6. The assay was immunoSEQ multiplex PCR, and TCRdb's table has in-frame clones only and misses some. The sample includes about 240,000 clones, 75% to 90% seen only once; the top ten take around 6.9%. The sequence came from a man in his sixties who had recovered from COVID-19. Sequenced material: peripheral blood. V and J are TRBV4-1 and TRBJ2-3, with 7 bases lining up with TRBD1. CDR3 in amino acids: CASSLGTAHTDTQYF. As DNA, the CDR3 is TGCGCCAGCAGCCTTGGGACAGCTCACACAGATACGCAGTATTTT.